Below, one T cell receptor beta chain is given with its context. Antigen unknown. The CDR3 loop spans 14 amino acids. Germline V gene lookup returns CDR1 MNHNS and CDR2 SASEGT. The ends were cut back, 1 base at V and 1 base at J, with 7 bases in the middle. Time point of the sample: persistent/refractory GD, antithyroid drugs over 5 years with positive TRAb. TCR sequences were obtained from RNA taken from PBMCs. This entry belongs to a study of regulatory T cells in long-lasting Graves disease. Turning to the study itself: The definition of persistent Graves' disease was over 5 years of antithyroid drugs with positive TSH receptor antibodies.

Points from the study as a whole: Persistent Graves' patients showed reduced TCR diversity versus newly diagnosed patients. With a small sample size, accuracy may have been reduced. Persistent disease preferred TRBV28, TRBJ1-2 and TRBJ2-5.

For TCR beta, libraries came from iRepertoire HTBI primers and Arm-PCR of CDR3 regions. TCRdb analysed the multiplex PCR reads with MiXCR anew, one entry per CDR3 protein. The sample carries 400,000 to 500,000 distinct CDR3 sequences, less than 25% recorded once. Sequences were derived from peripheral blood mononuclear cells (PBMCs), sampled when the disease was refractory, from a patient treated with antithyroid drugs. This TCR was sampled from a female donor with Graves disease. This rearrangement joins TRBV6-1 to TRBJ1-1, with D unresolved. The CDR3 region has the DNA TGTGCCAGCAGTGAAGACGGAGGGAACACTGAAGCTTTCTTT. Translation: CASSEDGGNTEAFF.